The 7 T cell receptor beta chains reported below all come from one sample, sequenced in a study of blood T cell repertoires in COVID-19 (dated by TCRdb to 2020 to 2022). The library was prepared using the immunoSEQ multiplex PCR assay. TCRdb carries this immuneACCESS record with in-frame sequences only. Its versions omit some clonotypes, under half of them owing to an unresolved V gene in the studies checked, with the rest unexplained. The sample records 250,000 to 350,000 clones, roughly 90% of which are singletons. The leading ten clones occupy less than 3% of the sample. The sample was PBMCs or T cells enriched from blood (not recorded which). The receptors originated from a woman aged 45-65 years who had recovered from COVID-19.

This chain's CDR3 is CASSQGRNEQFF. In nucleotides, the CDR3 is TGTGCCAGCAGCCAAGGGCGGAATGAGCAGTTCTTC. The V gene is TRBV3-1 (or the pseudogene TRBV3-2), the J gene TRBJ2-1; D remains ambiguous. The CDR3 extends over 12 amino acids. Germline V gene lookup returns CDR1 LGHDT and CDR2 YNNKEL (reference sequence). V gave up 1 base and J gave up 7 bases, with 5 bases separating them.

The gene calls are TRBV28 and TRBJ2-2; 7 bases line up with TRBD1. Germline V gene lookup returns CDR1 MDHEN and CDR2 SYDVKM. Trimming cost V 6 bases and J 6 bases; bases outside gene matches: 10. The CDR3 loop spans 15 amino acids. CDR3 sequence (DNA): TGTGCCAGCAGGCCGACAGGGCGGAATTCCGGGGAGCTGTTTTTT. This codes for CASRPTGRNSGELFF.

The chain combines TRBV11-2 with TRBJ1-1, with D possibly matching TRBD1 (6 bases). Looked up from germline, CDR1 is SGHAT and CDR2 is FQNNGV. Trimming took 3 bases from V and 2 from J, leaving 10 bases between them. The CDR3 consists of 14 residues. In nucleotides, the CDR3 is TGTGCCAGCAGCTTTACACAGGGCAACACTGAAGCTTTCTTT. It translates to CASSFTQGNTEAFF.

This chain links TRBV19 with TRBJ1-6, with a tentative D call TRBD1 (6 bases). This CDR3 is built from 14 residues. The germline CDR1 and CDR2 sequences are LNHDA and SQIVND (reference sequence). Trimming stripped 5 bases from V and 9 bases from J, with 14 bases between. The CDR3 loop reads CASSSPGVVSPLHF. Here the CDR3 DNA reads TGTGCCAGTAGTTCCCCAGGGGTTGTTTCACCCCTCCACTTT.

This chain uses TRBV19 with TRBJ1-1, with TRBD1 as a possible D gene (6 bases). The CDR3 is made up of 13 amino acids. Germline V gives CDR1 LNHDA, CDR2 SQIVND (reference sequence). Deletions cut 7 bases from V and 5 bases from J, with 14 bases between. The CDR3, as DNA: TGTGCCAGTAAGAGGCAGGGGATAACTGAAGCTTTCTTT. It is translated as CASKRQGITEAFF.

CDR3 amino acids: CASSELAGGINEQFF. In DNA form, the CDR3 reads TGCGCCAGCAGTGAGTTAGCGGGAGGGATCAATGAGCAGTTCTTC. The V and J genes are TRBV10-1 and TRBJ2-1; 11 bases align to TRBD2. Germline CDR1 is WNHNN and CDR2 is SYGVQD (reference sequence). The junction had 2 bases not matched to a gene; V was cut back by 1 base and J by 6 bases. CDR3 length: 15 residues.

In DNA, the CDR3 is TGTGCCAGCTCAGGTCAGGGTCGGTATGGCTACACCTTC. Translating it yields CASSGQGRYGYTF. The V gene is TRBV18, the J gene TRBJ1-2; the D gene is possibly TRBD1 (5 bases). The CDR3 covers 13 residues. The V gene lost 5 bases and the J gene lost 5 bases, with 12 bases spanning the gap. Looked up from germline, CDR1 is KGHSH and CDR2 is LQKENI.